This T cell receptor beta chain stems from a study of blood T cell repertoires in COVID-19. Study context: COVID-19 samples from acute and convalescent phases originated in the United States, Italy and Spain.

The data were produced by immunoSEQ multiplex PCR, yet TCRdb's version contains in-frame clones alone and is incomplete. The table records about 180,000 clones, 83% of them present only once. Deletions cut 2 bases from V and 4 bases from J, with 14 bases between. CDR3 length equals 16 residues. Per the germline V gene, CDR1 is SEHNR and CDR2 is FQNEAQ (reference sequence). The count of this clone is one. The V call is TRBV7-9, the J call TRBJ1-4; D remains ambiguous. Sequencing input: peripheral blood. The origin of this receptor is a woman aged 70-85 years with COVID-19, enrolled during active disease. The CDR3 here is CASSLFLGGLNEKLFF. The CDR3 region has the DNA TGTGCCAGCAGCTTATTCTTGGGAGGGCTTAATGAAAAACTGTTTTTT.